This is a list of T cell receptor beta chains from one sample in a study of cytomegalovirus exposure and HLA in healthy donors. Generated by immunoSEQ multiplex PCR, the TCRdb table keeps only in-frame clones and is missing some. The repertoire includes about 110,000 clones, over 60% of them detected once, and about 6.1% sits in the top ten. Sequencing input: PBMCs. The receptors derive from a woman aged 50 to 65 in good health and CMV-seropositive. Both conserved end residues are part of each CDR3. Fields, in order: V gene, J gene, CDR3 protein.

TRBV29-1,TRBJ2-3,CSVEAVQGNLADTQYF
TRBV11-3,TRBJ2-2,CASSPTFWDRGENTGELFF
TRBV5-8,TRBJ1-2,CASSLGFDSLYGYTF
TRBV28,TRBJ1-1,CASSPGEKNTEAFF
TRBV30,TRBJ1-2,CAWSLGAYGYTF
TRBV7-9,TRBJ2-7,CSSSYLQGAEQYF
TRBV5-4,TRBJ1-2,CASSLLLGNRGPNYGYTF
TRBV7-9,TRBJ1-2,CASSLGSVAAAPYGYTF
TRBV7-3,TRBJ1-2,CASSLGQGDYGYTF
TRBV28,TRBJ1-2,CASSIGTGGGYGYTF
TRBV5-6,TRBJ2-2,CASSPGQGFPGELFF
TRBV30,TRBJ1-4,CAWSEGATYRQGASGKLFF
TRBV19,TRBJ2-5,CASSRLAGNQETQYF
TRBV19,TRBJ2-1,CASSPGYITYNEQFF
TRBV4-3,TRBJ1-3,CASSQELTANSGNTIYF
TRBV23-1,TRBJ1-5,CASSQPQGNQPQHF
TRBV18,TRBJ1-5,CASSPGTVGSNQPQHF
TRBV18,TRBJ1-1,CASSPEIQGAASVAFF
TRBV7-9,TRBJ2-7,CSSSLYQGGEQYF
TRBV5-4,TRBJ1-6,CASSLGAGGGSSYNSPLHF
TRBV4-2,TRBJ1-2,CASSQGGGFYGYTF
TRBV7-3,TRBJ2-5,CASSLTSTSGGEETQYF
TRBV6-5,TRBJ1-1,CASSYARQGSWTEAFF
TRBV2,TRBJ1-2,CASRGVGGYGYTF
TRBV4-3,TRBJ2-7,CASSRTGTGRDEQYF
TRBV19,TRBJ1-6,CASSVDRANSPLHF
TRBV5-1,TRBJ2-7,CASSFGALSSYEQYF
TRBV2,TRBJ2-3,CASRKGQRETDTQYF
TRBV29-1,TRBJ2-5,CSVEAAGGWETQYF
TRBV10-3,TRBJ1-4,CAISAGPNEKLFF
TRBV7-2,TRBJ2-1,CASSLGHPDYNEQFF
TRBV7-9,TRBJ1-2,CASSAPNRDGYTF
TRBV2,TRBJ1-2,CASRVTGFGYGYTF
TRBV5-1,TRBJ2-7,CASSLWTASYEQYF
TRBV7-9,TRBJ1-1,CASSTPQGTLNTEAFF
TRBV5-1,TRBJ1-1,CASRLDPSGDTEAFF
TRBV28,TRBJ2-5,CASREQGQRETQYF
TRBV11-2,TRBJ2-1,CASSLGQRWNNEQFF
TRBV7-9,TRBJ1-6,CASSVLSSGVYNSPLHF
TRBV27,TRBJ1-1,CASSLRGFTEAFF
TRBV2,TRBJ2-5,CASSEARMGGGETQYF
TRBV10-3,TRBJ2-1,CAILSTGTYNEQFF
TRBV6-5,TRBJ1-2,CASSQGQGYTF
TRBV9,TRBJ1-4,CASSPKRVGGEKLFF
TRBV28,TRBJ2-5,CASSLLTGARRETQYF
TRBV27,TRBJ2-5,CASSGFGSPGGPYF
TRBV10-2,TRBJ2-3,CASTRLAGEDTQYF
TRBV30,TRBJ1-1,CAWSVQEQNTEAFF
TRBV9,TRBJ2-3,CASSASSPSTDTQYF